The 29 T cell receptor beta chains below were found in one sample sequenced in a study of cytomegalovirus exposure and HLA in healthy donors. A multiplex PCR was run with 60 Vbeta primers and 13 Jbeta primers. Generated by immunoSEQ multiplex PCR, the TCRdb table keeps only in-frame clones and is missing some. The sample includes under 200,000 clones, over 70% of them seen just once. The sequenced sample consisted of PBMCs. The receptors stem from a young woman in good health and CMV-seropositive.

The CDR3 spells CASSYGQTSYNEQFF. The DNA for the CDR3 is TGTGCCAGCAGTTATGGGCAGACCTCCTACAATGAGCAGTTCTTC. The rearrangement joins TRBV6-6 to TRBJ2-1; D unclear. The CDR3 has 15 amino acids. In germline, CDR1 is MNHNY, CDR2 SVGAGI (reference sequence). V shed 3 bases and J shed 0 bases, with 9 bases lying between them.

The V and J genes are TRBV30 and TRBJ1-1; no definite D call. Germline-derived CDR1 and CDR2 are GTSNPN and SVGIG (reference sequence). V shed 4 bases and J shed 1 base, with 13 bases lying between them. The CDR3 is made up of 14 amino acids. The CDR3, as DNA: TGTGCCTGGACCCTGAGGGAGGGGAACACTGAAGCTTTCTTT. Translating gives CAWTLREGNTEAFF.

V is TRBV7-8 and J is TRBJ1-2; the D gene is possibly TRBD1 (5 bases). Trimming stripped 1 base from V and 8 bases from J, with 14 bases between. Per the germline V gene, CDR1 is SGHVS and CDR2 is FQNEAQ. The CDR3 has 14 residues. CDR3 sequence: CASSLGGGMGGYTF. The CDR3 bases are TGTGCCAGCAGCTTAGGCGGGGGGATGGGCGGCTACACCTTC. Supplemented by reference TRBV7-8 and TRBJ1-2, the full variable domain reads GAGVSQSPRYKVAKRGQDVALRCDPISGHVSLFWYQQALGQGPEFLTYFQNEAQLDKSGLPSDRFFAERPEGSVSTLKIQRTQQEDSAVYLCASSLGGGMGGYTFGSGTRLTVV.

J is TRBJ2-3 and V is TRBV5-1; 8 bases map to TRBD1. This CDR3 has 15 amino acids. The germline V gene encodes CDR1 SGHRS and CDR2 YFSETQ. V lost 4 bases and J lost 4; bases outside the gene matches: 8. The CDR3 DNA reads TGCGCCAGCAGCAGAGGACAGGGAGGTTCAGATACGCAGTATTTT. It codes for CASSRGQGGSDTQYF.

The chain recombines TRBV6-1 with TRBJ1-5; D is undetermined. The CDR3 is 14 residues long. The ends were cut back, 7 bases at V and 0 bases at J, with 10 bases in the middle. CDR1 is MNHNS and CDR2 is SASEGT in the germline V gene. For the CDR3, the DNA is TGTGCCAGCATTCAGGATTATAGCAATCAGCCCCAGCATTTT. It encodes CASIQDYSNQPQHF.

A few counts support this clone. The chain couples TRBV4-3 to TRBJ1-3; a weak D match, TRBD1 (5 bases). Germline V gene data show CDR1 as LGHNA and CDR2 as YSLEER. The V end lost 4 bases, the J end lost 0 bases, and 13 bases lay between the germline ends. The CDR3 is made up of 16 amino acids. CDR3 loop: CASSRWEGSSGNTIYF. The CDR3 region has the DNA TGCGCCAGCAGCCGCTGGGAGGGGAGCTCTGGAAACACCATATATTTT.

The CDR3 nucleotides read TGTGCCACCAGCAGAGATCAATATAATTCACCCCTCCACTTT. Amino acid sequence: CATSRDQYNSPLHF. This chain links TRBV15 with TRBJ1-6, with unresolved D. The CDR3 is 14 amino acids. The V end was cut by 0 bases, the J end by 4 bases, with 4 bases between. Per the germline V gene, CDR1 is LNHNV and CDR2 is YYDKDF (reference sequence).

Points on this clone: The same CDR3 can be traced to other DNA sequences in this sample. CDR3 nucleotides: TGTGCCAGCAGCTCCCCCGCCGCAGGGAGGACCTACGAGCAGTACTTC. It yields the protein CASSSPAAGRTYEQYF. The V gene is TRBV7-9, the J gene TRBJ2-7; D possibly corresponds to TRBD2 (6 bases). V lost 4 bases to trimming and J lost 2 bases, with 18 bases between them. CDR3 size: 16 residues. Germline V lookup: CDR1 SEHNR, CDR2 FQNEAQ (reference sequence).

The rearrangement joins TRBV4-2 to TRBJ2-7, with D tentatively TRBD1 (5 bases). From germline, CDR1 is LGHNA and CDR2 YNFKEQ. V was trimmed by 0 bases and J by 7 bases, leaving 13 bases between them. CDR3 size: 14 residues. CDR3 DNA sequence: TGTGCCAGCAGCCAAGAAGGCAGGGATAGGGAGCAGTACTTC. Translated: CASSQEGRDREQYF.

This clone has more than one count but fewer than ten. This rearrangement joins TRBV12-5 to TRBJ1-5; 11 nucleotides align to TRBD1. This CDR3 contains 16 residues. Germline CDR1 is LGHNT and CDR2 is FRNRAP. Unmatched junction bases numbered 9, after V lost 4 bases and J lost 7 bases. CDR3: CASGSRTGGGGQPQHF. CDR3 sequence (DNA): TGTGCTAGTGGTTCCCGGACAGGGGGCGGAGGACAGCCCCAGCATTTT.

The CDR3 is CASSFAFGFWSGANVLTF. The CDR3 region has the DNA TGTGCCAGCAGCTTCGCTTTCGGGTTCTGGTCTGGGGCCAACGTCCTGACTTTC. The V call is TRBV7-8, the J call TRBJ2-6; no firm D call. Deletions cut 3 bases from V and 1 base from J, with 16 bases between. There are 18 residues in the CDR3. Germline CDR1 and CDR2: SGHVS and FQNEAQ.

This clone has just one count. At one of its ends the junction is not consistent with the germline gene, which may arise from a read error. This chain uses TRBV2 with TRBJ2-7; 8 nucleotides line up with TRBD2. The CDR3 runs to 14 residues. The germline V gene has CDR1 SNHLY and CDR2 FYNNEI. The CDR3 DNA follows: TGTGCCAGCAGTGAAAGCGGGGGATCCTCCGAGCAGTACTTC. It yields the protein CASSESGGSSEQYF.

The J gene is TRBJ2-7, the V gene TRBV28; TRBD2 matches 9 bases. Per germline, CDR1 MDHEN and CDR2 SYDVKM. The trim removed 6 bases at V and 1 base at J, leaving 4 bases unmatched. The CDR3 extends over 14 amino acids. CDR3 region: CASSVTSGSYEQYF. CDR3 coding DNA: TGTGCCAGCAGCGTTACTAGCGGGTCCTACGAGCAGTACTTC. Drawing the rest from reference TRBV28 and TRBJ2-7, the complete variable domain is DVKVTQSSRYLVKRTGEKVFLECVQDMDHENMFWYRQDPGLGLRLIYFSYDVKMKEKGDIPEGYSVSREKKERFSLILESASTNQTSMYLCASSVTSGSYEQYFGPGTRLTVT.

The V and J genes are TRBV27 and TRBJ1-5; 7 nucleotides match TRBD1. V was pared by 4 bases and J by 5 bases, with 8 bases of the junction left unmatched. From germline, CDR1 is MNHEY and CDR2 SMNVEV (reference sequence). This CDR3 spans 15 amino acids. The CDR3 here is CASSSGQVGHQPQHF. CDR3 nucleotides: TGTGCCAGCAGTTCAGGACAGGTAGGCCATCAGCCCCAGCATTTT.

The CDR3 region is CASSQGPGGSYNEQFF. The CDR3 DNA follows: TGCGCCAGCAGCCAAGGGCCGGGGGGCTCCTACAATGAGCAGTTCTTC. This chain joins TRBV4-3 and TRBJ2-1, with 7 bases aligning to TRBD2. The ends lost 1 base at V and 0 bases at J; junction bases unmatched: 3. Germline V lookup: CDR1 LGHNA, CDR2 YSLEER. CDR3 length equals 16 residues.

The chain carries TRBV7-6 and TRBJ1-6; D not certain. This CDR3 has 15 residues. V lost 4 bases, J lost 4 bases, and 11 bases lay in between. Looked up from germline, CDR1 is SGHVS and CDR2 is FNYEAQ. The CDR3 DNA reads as TGTGCCAGCAGCTCCCATGGGGAGTATAATTCACCCCTCCACTTT. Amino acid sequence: CASSSHGEYNSPLHF.

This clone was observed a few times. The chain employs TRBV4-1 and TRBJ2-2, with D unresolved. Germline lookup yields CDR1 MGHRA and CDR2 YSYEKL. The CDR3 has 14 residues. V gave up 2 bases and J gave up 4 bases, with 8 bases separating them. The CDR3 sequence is CASSQPTSTGELFF. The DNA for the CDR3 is TGCGCCAGCAGCCAACCTACGAGCACCGGGGAGCTGTTTTTT.

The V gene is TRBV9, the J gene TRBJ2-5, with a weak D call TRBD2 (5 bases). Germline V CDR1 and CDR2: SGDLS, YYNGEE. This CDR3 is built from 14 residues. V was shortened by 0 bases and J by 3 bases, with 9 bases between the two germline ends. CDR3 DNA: TGTGCCAGCAGCGTAGGTGACGGGGAAGAGACCCAGTACTTC. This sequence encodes CASSVGDGEETQYF.

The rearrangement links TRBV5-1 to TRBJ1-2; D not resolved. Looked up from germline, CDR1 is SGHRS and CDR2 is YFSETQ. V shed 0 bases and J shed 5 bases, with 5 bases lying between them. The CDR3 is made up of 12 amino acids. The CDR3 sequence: CASSLASYGYTF. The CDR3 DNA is TGCGCCAGCAGCTTGGCCTCGTATGGCTACACCTTC.

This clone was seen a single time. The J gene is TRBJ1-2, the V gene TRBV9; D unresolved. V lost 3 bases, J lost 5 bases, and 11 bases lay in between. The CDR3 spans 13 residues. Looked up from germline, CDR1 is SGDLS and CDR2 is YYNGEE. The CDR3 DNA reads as TGTGCCAGCAGCGGCCATACACAGTATGGCTACACCTTC. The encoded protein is CASSGHTQYGYTF.

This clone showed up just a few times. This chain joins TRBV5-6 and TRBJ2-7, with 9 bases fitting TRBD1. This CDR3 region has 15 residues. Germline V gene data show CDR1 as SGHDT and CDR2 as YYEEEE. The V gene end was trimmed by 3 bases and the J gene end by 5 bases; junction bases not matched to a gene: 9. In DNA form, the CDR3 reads TGTGCCAGCAGCTCCGGACAGGGGATGGTAGACGAGCAGTACTTC. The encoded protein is CASSSGQGMVDEQYF.

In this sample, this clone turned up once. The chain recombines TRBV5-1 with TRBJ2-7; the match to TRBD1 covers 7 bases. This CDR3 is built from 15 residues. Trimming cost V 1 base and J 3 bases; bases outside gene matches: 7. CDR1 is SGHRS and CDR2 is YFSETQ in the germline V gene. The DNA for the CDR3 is TGCGCCAGCAGCTTGCCTTGGGACAGTCTCTACGAGCAGTACTTC. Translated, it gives CASSLPWDSLYEQYF.

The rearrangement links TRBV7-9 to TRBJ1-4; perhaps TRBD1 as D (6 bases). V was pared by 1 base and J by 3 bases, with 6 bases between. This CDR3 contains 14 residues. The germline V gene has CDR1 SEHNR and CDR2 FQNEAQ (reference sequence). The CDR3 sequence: CASSLGTANEKLFF. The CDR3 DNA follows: TGTGCCAGCAGCTTAGGGACAGCTAATGAAAAACTGTTTTTT.

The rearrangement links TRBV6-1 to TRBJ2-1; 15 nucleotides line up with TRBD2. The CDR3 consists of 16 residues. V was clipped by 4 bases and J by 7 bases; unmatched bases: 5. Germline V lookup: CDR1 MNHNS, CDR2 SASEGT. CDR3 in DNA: TGTGCCAGCAGTGCCCTGGGACTAGCGGGGGGAAATGAGCAGTTCTTC. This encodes CASSALGLAGGNEQFF.

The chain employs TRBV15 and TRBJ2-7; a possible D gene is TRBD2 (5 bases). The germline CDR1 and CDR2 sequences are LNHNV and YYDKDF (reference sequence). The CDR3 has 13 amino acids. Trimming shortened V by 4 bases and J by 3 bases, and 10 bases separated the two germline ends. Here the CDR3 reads CATSTGMGYEQYF. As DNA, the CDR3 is TGTGCCACCAGCACGGGAATGGGCTACGAGCAGTACTTC.

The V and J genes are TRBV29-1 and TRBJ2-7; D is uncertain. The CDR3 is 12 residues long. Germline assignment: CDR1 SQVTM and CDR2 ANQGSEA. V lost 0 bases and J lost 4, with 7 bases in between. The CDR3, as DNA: TGCAGCGTTGAAGATAGGAGTTACGAGCAGTACTTC. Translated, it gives CSVEDRSYEQYF.

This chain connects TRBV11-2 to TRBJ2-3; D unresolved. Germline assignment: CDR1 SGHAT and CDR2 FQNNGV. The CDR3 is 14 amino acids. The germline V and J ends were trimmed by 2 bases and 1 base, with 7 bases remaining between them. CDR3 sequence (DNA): TGTGCCAGCAGCTTAAACAGCCGCACAGATACGCAGTATTTT. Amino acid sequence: CASSLNSRTDTQYF.

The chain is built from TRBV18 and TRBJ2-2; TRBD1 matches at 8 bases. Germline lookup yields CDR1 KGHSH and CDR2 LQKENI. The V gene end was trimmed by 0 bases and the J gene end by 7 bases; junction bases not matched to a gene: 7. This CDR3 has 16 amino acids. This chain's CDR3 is CASSPPGRGLLGELFF. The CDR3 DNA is TGTGCCAGCTCACCACCGGGCAGGGGGCTACTCGGGGAGCTGTTTTTT.

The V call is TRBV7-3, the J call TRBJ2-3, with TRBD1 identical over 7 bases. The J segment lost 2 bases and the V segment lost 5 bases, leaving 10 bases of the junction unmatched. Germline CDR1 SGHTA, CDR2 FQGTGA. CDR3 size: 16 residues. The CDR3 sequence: CASSPTGLPSTDTQYF. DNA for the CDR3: TGTGCCAGCAGCCCGACAGGGCTTCCCTCCACAGATACGCAGTATTTT.